A selection of T cell receptor beta chains follows, all from one sample in a study of T cell responses to AZD1222 COVID-19 vaccine. The protocol was immunoSEQ multiplex PCR, while the TCRdb copy is restricted to in-frame clones and leaves out a portion. This repertoire shows about 150,000 clones, 92% found once; its top ten account for 1.5% to 2%. The source material was peripheral blood, sampled on day 0 of AZD1222 vaccination. These receptors all stem from an adult in good health. The conserved cysteine and the conserved F or W are not part of the CDR3 here.

>11|TRBJ1-1|TRBV14
ASSQGANTEAF
>12|TRBJ2-1|TRBV19
ASSLTGSPNEQF
>13|TRBJ2-7|TRBV14
ASSQVQGIRYEQY
>11|TRBJ2-7|TRBV9
ASSVGTGREQY
>14|TRBJ1-3|TRBV9
ASSVAGTASGNTIY
>13|TRBJ1-2|TRBV18
ASSPSQGGGYGYT
>14|TRBJ2-7|TRBV4-3
ASSQGLGTGAYEQY
>14|TRBJ2-1|TRBV19
ATTRTGTSVTGEQF
>15|TRBJ2-1|TRBV7-2
ASSPPSGGPGGNEQF
>11|TRBJ2-5|TRBV5-1
ASSQSDGETQY
>12|TRBJ2-7|TRBV6-5
ASSYRDSSYEQY
>11|TRBJ2-3|TRBV18
ASSPPMMDTQY
>12|TRBJ1-2|TRBV7-9
ASSPERGAYGYT
>11|TRBJ1-5|TRBV5-5
ASSLTDLRPQH
>12|TRBJ2-7|TRBV19
ASEDPATSYEQY
>12|TRBJ1-2|TRBV5-6
ASSLDWGNYGYT
>11|TRBJ2-3|TRBV6-5
ASRLDATDTQY
>11|TRBJ2-7|TRBV6-6
ATKQGAGYEQY
>15|TRBJ1-3|TRBV15
ATSRDPGRISGNTIY
>13|TRBJ2-7|TRBV7-2
ASSGQGGISYEQY
>12|TRBJ1-5|TRBV19
ASKGQAGNQPQH
>14|TRBJ2-1|TRBV6-6
ASSSPVAGGINEQF
>12|TRBJ1-6|TRBV9
ASSRAGNNSPLH
>13|TRBJ2-3|TRBV6-2/TRBV6-3
ASSVAVLGTDTQY
>14|TRBJ1-6|TRBV4-3
ASSQEKGGFSSPLH
>13|TRBJ1-4|TRBV5-1
ASSPQTPGGEKLF
>11|TRBJ2-1|TRBV7-2
ASAGGLLNEQF
>12|TRBJ1-2|TRBV7-8
ASSLAGSNYGYT
>11|TRBJ1-1|TRBV29-1
SVEPTGNTEAF
>11|TRBJ2-5|TRBV24-1
ATSAQRGSSQY
>12|TRBJ1-2|TRBV3-1/TRBV3-2
ASRHPGSHYGYT
>15|TRBJ1-2|TRBV5-1
ASSSRGRSAQGSGYT
>13|TRBJ1-2|TRBV27
ASSFGDRVNYGYT
>12|TRBJ2-7|TRBV5-6
ASSFGGGAYEQY
>13|TRBJ2-3|TRBV29-1
SVEVLGTSTDTQY
>12|TRBJ1-2|TRBV6-5
ASSKDRSIYGYT
>12|TRBJ1-4|TRBV21-1
ASMFGQYNEKLF
>14|TRBJ2-1|TRBV7-6
ASSLLGLEGYNEQF